The next 29 T cell receptor beta chains were all read from a single sample in a study of blood T cell repertoires in COVID-19. Here immunoSEQ multiplex PCR was the method, and the copy in TCRdb shows in-frame clones only, minus some. The data hold 410,000 or so clones, with about 91% observed a single time. Sequences were obtained from peripheral blood. The receptor set was obtained from a woman in her forties with COVID-19, enrolled during active disease.

The chain couples TRBV6-5 to TRBJ2-7; D possibly corresponds to TRBD2 (5 bases). The CDR3 has 13 amino acids. The germline V gene encodes CDR1 MNHEY and CDR2 SVGAGI. V lost 3 bases and J lost 7, with 13 bases in between. The CDR3 DNA is TGTGCCAGCAGTTATCTGCCCCCGGGGGAGCAGTACTTC. Its translation: CASSYLPPGEQYF.

V is TRBV9 and J is TRBJ2-7; D possibly corresponds to TRBD1 (5 bases). This CDR3 has 14 residues. V was clipped by 0 bases and J by 4 bases, with 11 bases between them. Germline lookup yields CDR1 SGDLS and CDR2 YYNGEE. As DNA, the CDR3 is TGTGCCAGCAGCGTAGGTCAGGGTCCTTACGAGCAGTACTTC. It codes for CASSVGQGPYEQYF.

The genes are TRBV7-3 and TRBJ2-1; D perhaps matches TRBD2 (6 bases). V was shortened by 5 bases and J by 7 bases, with 18 bases between the two germline ends. The V gene's germline CDR1 is SGHTA and CDR2 FQGTGA. The CDR3 covers 15 residues. The CDR3 protein is CASSPTGLARNEQFF. In nucleotides, the CDR3 is TGTGCCAGCAGCCCTACCGGGCTAGCGAGGAATGAGCAGTTCTTC.

The chain recombines TRBV24-1 with TRBJ1-1, with D possibly TRBD1 on 5 matching bases. The germline gives CDR1 KGHDR, CDR2 SFDVKD. V lost 4 bases and J 1 base, leaving 12 bases between the germline ends. The CDR3 contains 15 residues. CDR3 in amino acids: CATSEGGGRNTEAFF. In DNA, the CDR3 is TGTGCCACCAGTGAGGGCGGGGGACGGAACACTGAAGCTTTCTTT.

A note on this clone: Distinct nucleotide sequences in the sample also encode this CDR3. This chain connects TRBV4-3 to TRBJ1-1, with unresolved D. The CDR3 sequence is 13 residues long. Trimming took off 2 bases at V and 1 base at J, with 5 bases between the two ends. Germline CDR1 and CDR2: LGHNA and YSLEER. CDR3 in DNA: TGCGCCAGCAGCCAAAGAGGGAACACTGAAGCTTTCTTT. The encoded protein is CASSQRGNTEAFF.

The V call is TRBV19, the J call TRBJ1-3; possible D gene TRBD1, 5 bases. The CDR3 length is 14 residues. The ends were cut back, 8 bases at V and 0 bases at J, with 11 bases in the middle. Germline V gives CDR1 LNHDA, CDR2 SQIVND (reference sequence). The CDR3 DNA sequence: TGTGCCAGTGCGCAGGGTTCCTCTGGAAACACCATATATTTT. Protein sequence: CASAQGSSGNTIYF. Complete variable domain (other parts from reference TRBV19 and TRBJ1-3): DGGITQSPKYLFRKEGQNVTLSCEQNLNHDAMYWYRQDPGQGLRLIYYSQIVNDFQKGDIAEGYSVSREKKESFPLTVTSAQKNPTAFYLCASAQGSSGNTIYFGEGSWLTVV.

The CDR3 DNA reads as TGTGCCAGCAGCGCGCGGGACAGCCCCTTCCTCACAGATACGCAGTATTTT. This encodes CASSARDSPFLTDTQYF. The chain is built from TRBV11-3 and TRBJ2-3, with TRBD1 as a possible D gene (7 bases). CDR1 and CDR2 (germline): SGHNT, YENEEA. Trimming stripped 5 bases from V and 2 bases from J, with 20 bases between. The CDR3 is made up of 17 amino acids.

V usage is TRBV30 and J usage is TRBJ1-2, with D possibly being TRBD1 (5 bases). This CDR3 is 10 amino acids long. The V end was cut by 6 bases, the J end by 8 bases, with 10 bases between. CDR1 and CDR2 (germline): GTSNPN, SVGIG (reference sequence). The CDR3 DNA sequence: TGTGCCTGTCGGGGGGGAGGCTACACCTTC. Its translation: CACRGGGYTF. The full variable domain, in which reference TRBV30 and TRBJ1-2 provide the parts outside the CDR3, is SQTIHQWPATLVQPVGSPLSLECTVEGTSNPNLYWYRQAAGRGLQLLFYSVGIGQISSEVPQNLSASRPQDRQFILSSKKLLLSDSGFYLCACRGGGYTFGSGTRLTVV.

The rearrangement joins TRBV28 to TRBJ1-2; a weak D match, TRBD1 (5 bases). The V gene lost 2 bases and the J gene lost 6 bases, with 19 bases spanning the gap. The CDR3 runs 16 residues. In germline, CDR1 is MDHEN, CDR2 SYDVKM. The CDR3 DNA reads as TGTGCCAGCAGTTTACAGGGACTCCCACCACCTGATGGCTACACCTTC. Residues: CASSLQGLPPPDGYTF.

The chain recombines TRBV12-3 or TRBV12-4 with TRBJ1-2; TRBD1 might be the D (6 bases). This CDR3 spans 13 amino acids. The V end was cut by 3 bases, the J end by 3 bases, with 8 bases between. The CDR3 DNA sequence: TGTGCCAGCAGTTTGCACAGGGACTATGGCTACACCTTC. This encodes CASSLHRDYGYTF.

The CDR3 is CASSLLASMYGYTF. The CDR3 nucleotides read TGTGCCAGCAGTTTGCTTGCCTCTATGTATGGCTACACCTTC. The gene calls are TRBV28 and TRBJ1-2; D not certain. V was shortened by 3 bases and J by 5 bases, with 13 bases between the two germline ends. The CDR3 is 14 amino acids. From germline, CDR1 is MDHEN and CDR2 SYDVKM.

A single count supports this clone. The chain employs TRBV5-8 and TRBJ1-5; D uncertain. The CDR3 covers 12 residues. The V gene lost 3 bases and the J gene lost 8 bases, with 9 bases spanning the gap. Germline loops: CDR1 SGHTS, CDR2 YDEGEE. The CDR3 protein is CASSSYGEPQHF. The CDR3 region has the DNA TGTGCCAGCAGCTCTTACGGGGAGCCCCAGCATTTT.

The chain carries TRBV11-2 and TRBJ2-2; D is possibly TRBD1 (5 bases). CDR1 is SGHAT, CDR2 FQNNGV, per germline. Trimming removed 4 bases from V and 5 bases from J, with 8 bases in between. The CDR3 runs 13 residues. CDR3 nucleotide sequence: TGTGCCAGCAGCTCGACAGTGACCGGGGAGCTGTTTTTT. It codes for CASSSTVTGELFF.

Remarks on this clone: Other nucleotide sequences in the sample specify the same CDR3. V gene TRBV18 combines with J gene TRBJ2-7, with TRBD2 matching 11 bases. In germline, CDR1 is KGHSH, CDR2 LQKENI. CDR3 length: 14 amino acids. Losses at the gene ends were 2 bases for V and 4 bases for J; bases not matched to a gene: 1. This chain's CDR3 is CASSPGTSGYEQYF. The CDR3 DNA is TGTGCCAGCTCACCAGGGACTAGCGGTTACGAGCAGTACTTC.

J is TRBJ2-4 and V is TRBV4-3, with 7 positions matching TRBD2. V dropped 0 bases and J dropped 9; count of bases not matched to a gene: 8. The CDR3 runs 15 residues. Germline V gives CDR1 LGHNA, CDR2 YSLEER. The CDR3 here is CASSQESLPGGIQYF. Written as DNA, the CDR3 is TGCGCCAGCAGCCAAGAAAGTCTGCCGGGGGGCATTCAGTACTTC.

The V gene is TRBV28, the J gene TRBJ2-4; 7 nucleotides agree with TRBD1. Germline CDR1 MDHEN, CDR2 SYDVKM. This CDR3 has 16 amino acids. After removal of 5 bases from V and 9 bases from J, the junction contained 16 bases not matched to a gene. The DNA of the CDR3 is TGTGCCAGCAGTCCCGGAGACAGGGCGTTAAGTAGCATTCAGTACTTC. It codes for CASSPGDRALSSIQYF.

CDR3 in amino acids: CASCRRDTSNYGYTF. The CDR3 DNA sequence: TGTGCCAGTTGCCGACGCGACACCTCTAACTATGGCTACACCTTC. This chain connects TRBV19 to TRBJ1-2; D not resolved. Germline V gives CDR1 LNHDA, CDR2 SQIVND (reference sequence). The V and J ends lost 8 bases and 0 bases respectively, with 16 bases between them. This CDR3 is built from 15 residues.

V is TRBV2 and J is TRBJ2-2; TRBD1 agrees at 9 bases. The CDR3 runs 14 residues. V lost 4 bases and J lost 5; bases outside the gene matches: 2. Per germline, CDR1 SNHLY and CDR2 FYNNEI. Here the CDR3 reads CASSGQGVTGELFF. In nucleotides, the CDR3 is TGTGCCAGCAGTGGACAGGGGGTGACCGGGGAGCTGTTTTTT.

The sample holds one count of this clone. The rearrangement uses TRBV4-3 and TRBJ1-5, with D possibly being TRBD1 (6 bases). With 0 bases removed from V and 3 bases from J, the gap between germline ends came to 12 bases. This CDR3 is built from 16 residues. Germline V gene lookup returns CDR1 LGHNA and CDR2 YSLEER. The CDR3 nucleotides read TGCGCCAGCAGCCAAGATGGGGCAGGGGACAATCAGCCCCAGCATTTT. It yields the protein CASSQDGAGDNQPQHF.

This chain joins TRBV6-6 and TRBJ1-3; 10 positions agree with TRBD1. Germline V CDR1 and CDR2: MNHNY, SVGAGI (reference sequence). Losses at the gene ends were 6 bases for V and 4 bases for J; bases not matched to a gene: 18. This CDR3 contains 19 residues. CDR3: CASSFWDRGLLKGGNTIYF. CDR3 DNA: TGTGCCAGCAGCTTCTGGGACAGGGGTTTATTAAAGGGAGGAAACACCATATATTTT.

V usage is TRBV19 and J usage is TRBJ2-1; a weak D match, TRBD2 (7 bases). CDR3 length: 16 residues. With 5 bases removed from V and 8 bases from J, the gap between germline ends came to 22 bases. Germline CDR1 and CDR2: LNHDA and SQIVND (reference sequence). CDR3 amino acids: CASSSRGGGDKDEQFF. The CDR3 bases are TGTGCCAGTAGTTCCCGGGGAGGGGGTGATAAAGATGAGCAGTTCTTC.

The chain has TRBV5-6 and TRBJ1-5; possible D gene TRBD1, 6 bases. The CDR3 extends over 13 amino acids. V lost 1 base, J lost 7 bases, and 9 bases lay in between. From germline, CDR1 is SGHDT and CDR2 YYEEEE. CDR3 DNA sequence: TGTGCCAGCAGCTTGCAGGGGCACCAGCCCCAGCATTTT. It specifies CASSLQGHQPQHF.

V gene TRBV9 combines with J gene TRBJ2-1, with TRBD2 identical over 10 bases. The germline CDR1 and CDR2 sequences are SGDLS and YYNGEE. The CDR3 length is 15 residues. With 4 bases clipped from V and 4 bases from J, the junction kept 5 bases outside the gene matches. The CDR3 loop reads CASSSSSGGYNEQFF. The CDR3 DNA reads TGTGCCAGCAGCTCGTCTAGCGGGGGTTACAATGAGCAGTTCTTC.

V gene TRBV7-3 combines with J gene TRBJ2-3; 10 bases line up with TRBD2. Germline V gene lookup returns CDR1 SGHTA and CDR2 FQGTGA. The CDR3 totals 17 residues. Unmatched junction bases numbered 6, after V lost 3 bases and J lost 0 bases. CDR3 amino acids: CASSFQAGGRSTDTQYF. The CDR3 DNA sequence: TGTGCCAGCAGCTTCCAAGCGGGGGGGAGGAGCACAGATACGCAGTATTTT.

This clone is a singleton in its sample. CDR3 amino acids: CASSTPGQPYEQYF. Written as DNA, the CDR3 is TGTGCCAGCAGTACCCCGGGACAGCCATACGAGCAGTACTTC. This chain uses TRBV28 with TRBJ2-7; 7 bases are shared with TRBD1. The CDR3 consists of 14 residues. Germline V gene data show CDR1 as MDHEN and CDR2 as SYDVKM. J gave up 4 bases and V 5 bases, and 8 bases lay outside the gene matches.

This chain joins TRBV18 and TRBJ2-7; D ambiguous. Germline V gives CDR1 KGHSH, CDR2 LQKENI. Deletions cut 1 base from V and 4 bases from J, with 11 bases between. The CDR3 length is 14 residues. The DNA of the CDR3 is TGTGCCAGCTCACCACTCGCGGCGGCGTACGAGCAGTACTTC. It encodes CASSPLAAAYEQYF.

The V call is TRBV4-3, the J call TRBJ2-2; TRBD1 agrees at 11 bases. The CDR3 loop spans 16 amino acids. Germline-derived CDR1 and CDR2 are LGHNA and YSLEER. The junction had 4 bases not matched to a gene; V was cut back by 0 bases and J by 7 bases. CDR3 coding DNA: TGCGCCAGCAGCCAAGATTGGGACAGGGGGATCGGGGAGCTGTTTTTT. This encodes CASSQDWDRGIGELFF.

The rearrangement links TRBV5-1 to TRBJ1-2, with a possible D match to TRBD1 (6 bases). The length of the CDR3 is 13 residues. Germline V lookup: CDR1 SGHRS, CDR2 YFSETQ. V was trimmed by 2 bases and J by 5 bases, leaving 10 bases between them. The CDR3 DNA sequence: TGCGCCAGCAGCTTTGCAGGGGATTATGGCTACACCTTC. Translated: CASSFAGDYGYTF.

The chain carries TRBV27 and TRBJ1-2; TRBD1 agrees at 7 bases. The CDR3 length is 13 residues. The V gene end was trimmed by 5 bases and the J gene end by 4 bases; junction bases not matched to a gene: 4. The germline V gene has CDR1 MNHEY and CDR2 SMNVEV (reference sequence). CDR3 sequence (DNA): TGTGCCAGCAGTAACCGGGACAGCTATGGCTACACCTTC. Translating it yields CASSNRDSYGYTF.